The entry below gives a single T cell receptor beta chain sequence along with its context. The germline gives CDR1 MGHRA, CDR2 YSYEKL. This CDR3 contains 17 residues. With 4 bases removed from V and 3 bases from J, the gap between germline ends came to 19 bases. This entry is derived from a study of blood T cell repertoires in COVID-19. Background on the study: Specimens from acute and convalescent COVID-19 originated in the United States, Italy and Spain. Sample material is recorded as cDNA or gDNA derived from T cells, B-cell-depleted T cells, or PBMCs.

Methods used by the authors: Amplified reference gene primers provided the basis for estimating nucleated cell counts. The data were produced by immunoSEQ multiplex PCR, yet TCRdb's version contains in-frame clones alone and is incomplete. The D gene and trimming were derived from the DNA, and the V and J assignments and clone size from that table. The sample has some 27,000 clones; roughly 90% are singletons. This chain links TRBV4-1 with TRBJ1-5; perhaps TRBD1 as D (6 bases). The TCR was taken from a human donor in a cohort sampled during active COVID-19. Sequenced input: peripheral blood. The CDR3 DNA is TGCGCCAGCAGCCCCCGGGACATCCCAGTAGTCAATCAGCCCCAGCATTTT. Translation: CASSPRDIPVVNQPQHF.